What follows are 31 T cell receptor beta chains derived from one specimen sequenced in a study of T cell clonality in common variable immunodeficiency (dated by TCRdb to between 2015 and 2017). What these receptors recognize is not known. Overall study results and their limits: Reportedly, TCRbeta sequences from CVID had fewer deletions and N-nucleotide insertions, and highly modified clones with 13 or more V deletions were absent from CVID.

Receptor libraries were prepared by the immunoSEQ multiplex PCR assay. Held by TCRdb, this immuneACCESS table contains in-frame sequences only and omits some clones. Under half of the omission traces to an unresolved V gene where checked; the cause of the rest is unknown. The table puts some 34,000 clones in this sample, none counted just once. Together, the top ten hold less than 7% of the sample. Source material: peripheral blood mononuclear cells. The receptor source for this set is a human donor with common variable immunodeficiency.

At least ten counts were recorded for this clone. The DNA ends 3 residues before the CDR3 does, and the rest of the CDR3 is filled in from the germline J gene. V gene TRBV9 combines with J gene TRBJ2-7, with 11 bases aligning to TRBD1. Per germline, CDR1 SGDLS and CDR2 YYNGEE. J lost 5 bases, V lost 4 bases, and 8 bases had no gene match. The length of the CDR3 is 15 residues. The CDR3 sequence: CASSPRTGGKNEQYF. Partial CDR3 DNA: TGTGCCAGCAGCCCCCGGACAGGGGGCAAGAACGAG.

This clone has more than one count but fewer than ten. The read finishes 3 residues shy of the CDR3 end, and the germline J gene is used to complete it. The chain combines TRBV6-1 with TRBJ1-2; D possibly corresponds to TRBD1 (6 bases). CDR1 is MNHNS and CDR2 is SASEGT in the germline V gene. V lost 1 base, J lost 1 base, and 7 bases lay in between. The CDR3 is made up of 14 amino acids. CDR3 amino acids: CASSEGQVNYGYTF. The DNA read from the CDR3 is TGTGCCAGCAGTGAAGGACAGGTTAACTATGGC.

This clone was observed a handful of times. The read terminates 3 residues before the CDR3 end, so the remaining end is supplied by the germline J gene. V gene TRBV6-4 combines with J gene TRBJ2-1; 8 bases line up with TRBD2. This CDR3 comprises 16 residues. Trimming cost V 3 bases and J 6 bases; bases outside gene matches: 10. CDR1 and CDR2 (germline): MRHNA, SNTAGT. CDR3 bases read: TGTGCCAGCAGTGAGGCGGACGGGACTAGAGCCAATGAG. The encoded protein is CASSEADGTRANE. The complete CDR3 protein is CASSEADGTRANEQFF.

This clone came up many times. Partial CDR3 DNA: TGCAGTGCTAGCGGCCAGGGTGAGACC. This translates into CSASGQGET. The full CDR3 is CSASGQGETQYF. The V gene is TRBV20-1, the J gene TRBJ2-5; weak D call: TRBD1 (5 bases). The read gets to within 3 residues of the CDR3 end, and the germline J gene fills in the rest. Trimming left V 3 bases short and J 5 bases short, with 10 bases between. CDR3 size: 12 residues. CDR1 and CDR2 (germline): DFQATT, SNEGSKA (reference sequence).

Notes on this clone: At one of its ends the junction is not consistent with the germline gene, which may arise from a read error. The read halts 3 residues ahead of the CDR3 end, with the missing end drawn from the germline J gene. This chain joins TRBV7-9 and TRBJ2-3; 12 bases map to TRBD1. The CDR3 covers 14 residues. Germline CDR1 SEHNR, CDR2 FQNEAQ (reference sequence). CDR3 DNA (partial): TGTACCAGCAGCCGGGACAGGGGGCGGTACACG. Protein sequence: CTSSRDRGRYT. In full, the CDR3 reads CTSSRDRGRYTQYF. The full variable domain, completed using reference TRBV7-9 and TRBJ2-3, is DTGVSQNPRHKITKRGQNVTFRCDPISEHNRLYWYRQTLGQGPEFLTYFQNEAQLEKSRLLSDRFSAERPKGSFSTLEIQRTEQGDSAMYLCTSSRDRGRYTQYFGPGTRLTVL.

This clone was observed many times. The read halts 3 residues ahead of the CDR3 end, with the missing end drawn from the germline J gene. V is TRBV25-1 and J is TRBJ2-5; 8 bases match TRBD2. V trimming: 5 bases; J trimming: 5 bases; junction bases outside the gene matches: 10. The CDR3 runs 15 residues. CDR1 MGHDK and CDR2 SYGVNS come from the germline V gene. Incomplete CDR3 DNA: TGTGCCAGCAGTCCTCCGGGGGGGCGACAGGAGACC. Protein: CASSPPGGRQET. From start to end, the CDR3 is CASSPPGGRQETQYF.

Turning to this clone: The CDR3 goes on 3 residues after the read ends, and that part is filled in from the germline J gene. This chain links TRBV11-1 with TRBJ2-7, with no clear D. The germline V gene has CDR1 SGHAT and CDR2 FQDESV (reference sequence). The CDR3 runs 12 residues. Trimming shortened V by 5 bases and J by 5 bases, and 10 bases separated the two germline ends. Incomplete CDR3 DNA: TGTGCCAGCAGCCCGGGTGATCACGAG. Translation gives CASSPGDHE. The entire CDR3 protein reads CASSPGDHEQYF.

Regarding this clone: The read terminates 3 residues before the CDR3 end, so the remaining end is supplied by the germline J gene. The chain is built from TRBV19 and TRBJ2-1, with 7 bases fitting TRBD2. V lost 3 bases to trimming and J lost 7 bases; unmatched junction nucleotides: 9. CDR1 is LNHDA and CDR2 is SQIVND in the germline V gene (reference sequence). This CDR3 is built from 15 residues. The sequenced CDR3 bases are TGTGCCAGTAGTATTTTGCGGGAGACTGTGAATGAG. It translates to CASSILRETVNE. The CDR3 in its entirety is CASSILRETVNEQFF.

This clone is medium-sized by share. With the read ending 3 residues before the CDR3 end, the germline J gene is used to fill in that end. The chain employs TRBV29-1 and TRBJ2-1; TRBD1 matches 8 bases. Germline values: CDR1 SQVTM, CDR2 ANQGSEA. The CDR3 has 13 amino acids. The ends lost 7 bases at V and 2 bases at J; junction bases unmatched: 4. CDR3 loop: CSGRQGPYNEQFF. CDR3 DNA (partial): TGCAGCGGGAGACAGGGGCCCTACAATGAG.

In its sample, this clone was seen many times. The read falls 3 residues short of the CDR3 end, and the missing part is taken from the germline J gene. The genes are TRBV18 and TRBJ2-7; no definite D call. Germline assignment: CDR1 KGHSH and CDR2 LQKENI. Trimming shortened V by 5 bases and J by 1 base, and 21 bases separated the two germline ends. The length of the CDR3 is 17 residues. This CDR3 reads CASSISPPGRPSYEQYF. The CDR3 DNA, read in part, is TGTGCCAGCTCAATAAGTCCCCCGGGTCGCCCTTCCTACGAG.

To note about this clone: The read finishes 3 residues shy of the CDR3 end, and the germline J gene is used to complete it. V is TRBV19 and J is TRBJ1-2, with D possibly being TRBD1 (5 bases). The CDR3 extends over 13 amino acids. Deletions cut 11 bases from V and 1 base from J, with 14 bases between. Germline loops: CDR1 LNHDA, CDR2 SQIVND (reference sequence). The CDR3 loop is CAWSVRDNYGYTF. The DNA read from the CDR3 is TGTGCCTGGAGCGTCAGGGATAACTATGGC.

This clone has more than one count but fewer than ten. The sequence runs out 3 residues before the end of the CDR3; the remainder is reconstructed from the germline J gene. The J gene is TRBJ2-3, the V gene TRBV20-1; 14 nucleotides line up with TRBD2. Germline assignment: CDR1 DFQATT and CDR2 SNEGSKA (reference sequence). The CDR3 covers 18 residues. With V trimmed by 6 bases and J by 0 bases, 11 bases remained unmatched. The chain's CDR3 is CSARGLAGVFWSTDTQYF. The covered CDR3 bases are TGCAGTGCCAGGGGACTAGCGGGAGTGTTTTGGAGCACAGATACG.

This clone has just a few counts. The chain's CDR3 is CASRSKPLAKNIQYF. The covered CDR3 bases are TGTGCCAGCAGATCCAAGCCACTAGCCAAAAACATT. The J gene is TRBJ2-4, the V gene TRBV6-2 or TRBV6-3; D uncertain. From the germline J gene comes the end of the CDR3, since the read stops 3 residues before it. The germline V gene has CDR1 MNHEY and CDR2 SVGEGT. This CDR3 comprises 15 residues. With 6 bases removed from V and 0 bases from J, the gap between germline ends came to 12 bases.

This clone was seen only a few times. The observed sequence ends 3 residues before the CDR3 terminus, with the missing tail filled in from the germline J gene. This chain connects TRBV5-4 to TRBJ2-7; weak D call: TRBD1 (5 bases). CDR3 size: 14 residues. With 1 base removed from V and 0 bases from J, the gap between germline ends came to 8 bases. Looked up from germline, CDR1 is SGHNT and CDR2 is YYREEE (reference sequence). The CDR3 bases that were read are TGTGCCAGCAGCTTGCCCCAGGGCTCCTACGAG. This sequence encodes CASSLPQGSYE. The whole CDR3 reads CASSLPQGSYEQYF.

This clone rates as medium-sized. The CDR3 end falls 3 residues outside the read, so it is completed with the germline J gene. The J gene is TRBJ2-1, the V gene TRBV15, with 13 nucleotides matching TRBD2. The CDR3 consists of 15 residues. The trim removed 4 bases at V and 9 bases at J, leaving 6 bases unmatched. CDR1 and CDR2 (germline): LNHNV, YYDKDF (reference sequence). Incomplete CDR3 DNA: TGTGCCACCAGCATCACTAGCGGGAGGGCCCTTGAG. It specifies CATSITSGRALE. The CDR3 as a whole reads CATSITSGRALEQFF.

Points on this clone: The sequence runs out 3 residues before the end of the CDR3; the remainder is reconstructed from the germline J gene. This chain connects TRBV2 to TRBJ1-1; TRBD1 might be the D (5 bases). Looked up from germline, CDR1 is SNHLY and CDR2 is FYNNEI. Trimming took off 0 bases at V and 5 bases at J, with 10 bases between the two ends. The CDR3 runs 14 residues. The CDR3 sequence: CASSEARRTTEAFF. CDR3 bases read: TGTGCCAGCAGTGAAGCGCGACGGACAACTGAA.

The table lists this clone with a few counts. The CDR3 extends 3 residues past the end of the read, so its final part is completed from the germline J gene. The chain uses TRBV2 and TRBJ1-5, with TRBD1 matching 8 bases. J lost 0 bases, V lost 6 bases, and 4 bases had no gene match. CDR1 is SNHLY, CDR2 FYNNEI, per germline. The CDR3 extends over 15 amino acids. The part of the CDR3 DNA that was read is TGTGCCAGCAGCCCACAGGGGGATAGCAATCAGCCC. It encodes CASSPQGDSNQP. The full CDR3 protein is CASSPQGDSNQPQHF.

As for this clone: The missing CDR3 end, 3 residues past where the read stops, is filled in from the germline J gene. The chain carries TRBV30 and TRBJ2-2; D might be TRBD2 (5 bases). The germline V gene has CDR1 GTSNPN and CDR2 SVGIG (reference sequence). The CDR3 consists of 14 residues. V lost 4 bases, J lost 5 bases, and 14 bases lay in between. This CDR3 is CAWKSTGVTGELFF. The part of the CDR3 DNA that was read is TGTGCCTGGAAATCGACCGGGGTAACCGGGGAG.

For this clone: The read stops 3 residues short of the end of the CDR3; the missing end is completed from the germline J gene. J is TRBJ2-5 and V is TRBV13, with TRBD2 identical over 8 bases. The length of the CDR3 is 19 residues. Germline CDR1 PRHDT, CDR2 FYEKMQ (reference sequence). V gave up 5 bases and J gave up 4 bases; unmatched junction bases: 21. CDR3 bases read: TGTGCCAGCAGCACACGCGGCCAGCGGGAGTCATCGGGTGGAGAGACC. Protein product: CASSTRGQRESSGGET. The CDR3 in full is CASSTRGQRESSGGETQYF.

This clone was seen a handful of times. The CDR3 end falls 3 residues outside the read, so it is completed with the germline J gene. The chain links TRBV11-2 to TRBJ2-3, with a possible D match to TRBD2 (6 bases). The germline V and J ends were trimmed by 7 bases and 0 bases, with 8 bases remaining between them. The CDR3 runs 13 residues. CDR1 SGHAT and CDR2 FQNNGV come from the germline V gene. The DNA read from the CDR3 is TGTGCCAGCACGCGGGGAAGCACAGATACG. Its translation: CASTRGSTDT. From start to end, the CDR3 is CASTRGSTDTQYF.

This clone was seen only a few times. CDR3 DNA, as far as it was read: TGTGCCAGCAGCCTCGGGACACCTGGGGCTGAA. Its protein product is CASSLGTPGAE. The complete CDR3 protein is CASSLGTPGAEAFF. V is TRBV7-2 and J is TRBJ1-1; D is possibly TRBD1 (6 bases). The read finishes 3 residues shy of the CDR3 end, and the germline J gene is used to complete it. Germline CDR1 reads SGHTA; CDR2 reads FQGNSA. V dropped 5 bases and J dropped 6 bases, with 16 bases sitting between them. The CDR3 totals 14 residues.

The CDR3 sequence: CASSSSDEQFF. CDR3 DNA, as far as it was read: TGTGCCAGCAGCTCCTCCGATGAG. The V gene is TRBV7-6, the J gene TRBJ2-1; no clear D gene. Read sequence stops 3 residues before the CDR3 end, and the germline J gene provides the missing end. This CDR3 has 11 residues. Germline CDR1 reads SGHVS; CDR2 reads FNYEAQ. Trimming removed 4 bases at V and 8 bases at J, with 6 bases between.

A remark on this clone: The missing CDR3 end, 3 residues past where the read stops, is filled in from the germline J gene. The V call is TRBV20-1, the J call TRBJ1-5; tentative D call: TRBD1 (5 bases). CDR3 length: 15 amino acids. CDR1 and CDR2 (germline): DFQATT, SNEGSKA (reference sequence). The V gene lost 0 bases and the J gene lost 0 bases, with 9 bases spanning the gap. Incomplete CDR3 DNA: TGCAGTGCTAGAGAAGGGGAGCGTAGCAATCAGCCC. It is translated as CSAREGERSNQP. The CDR3 in its entirety is CSAREGERSNQPQHF.

This clone was seen at least ten times. Read coverage stops 3 residues before the CDR3 terminus; the germline J gene supplies the remainder. The rearrangement joins TRBV7-8 to TRBJ2-3, with D possibly TRBD1 on 5 matching bases. Trimming cost V 1 base and J 0 bases, with 14 bases left between them. The germline CDR1 and CDR2 sequences are SGHVS and FQNEAQ. The CDR3 loop spans 17 amino acids. The DNA read from the CDR3 is TGTGCCAGCAGCTTAGGCTCCCAGGGTGTGAGCACAGATACG. Translating it yields CASSLGSQGVSTDT. In full, the CDR3 is CASSLGSQGVSTDTQYF. Full variable domain (missing parts from reference TRBV7-8 and TRBJ2-3): GAGVSQSPRYKVAKRGQDVALRCDPISGHVSLFWYQQALGQGPEFLTYFQNEAQLDKSGLPSDRFFAERPEGSVSTLKIQRTQQEDSAVYLCASSLGSQGVSTDTQYFGPGTRLTVL.

This clone was seen a few times. The read ends 3 residues early relative to the CDR3; the germline J gene fills the gap. The chain recombines TRBV6-1 with TRBJ1-4; 7 positions agree with TRBD1. Unmatched junction bases numbered 6, after V lost 1 base and J lost 7 bases. CDR3 length equals 15 residues. Germline V gene lookup returns CDR1 MNHNS and CDR2 SASEGT. The CDR3 sequence: CASSEVQGQAEKLFF. The CDR3 DNA, read in part, is TGTGCCAGCAGTGAAGTACAGGGGCAGGCTGAAAAA.

This clone was detected many times. Sequencing ends 3 residues short of the CDR3 end; the germline J gene provides the rest. The chain couples TRBV7-2 to TRBJ2-3; 10 bases agree with TRBD1. The CDR3 is 15 amino acids. CDR1 SGHTA and CDR2 FQGNSA come from the germline V gene. V was clipped by 8 bases and J by 5 bases; unmatched bases: 10. The sequenced CDR3 bases are TGTGCCAGCGGACAGGGGGTTATTGAGGGAGATACG. It is translated as CASGQGVIEGDT. The full-length CDR3 reads as CASGQGVIEGDTQYF.

This clone was detected only a few times. A far bigger clonotype differs at one base, so this is likely a read error. Read data end 3 residues before the CDR3 end; the end is taken from the germline J gene. The V gene is TRBV11-3, the J gene TRBJ1-5; TRBD1 is a possible D gene (6 bases). Germline V gene sequence: CDR1 SGHNT, CDR2 YENEEA. Trimming removed 5 bases at V and 0 bases at J, with 11 bases between. This CDR3 has 15 residues. The sequenced CDR3 bases are TGTGCCAGCAGCCAAGAACAGGGTAGCAATCAGCCC. Amino acid sequence: CASSQEQGSNQP. The full-length CDR3 reads as CASSQEQGSNQPQHF.

This clone came up a few times. The read is 3 residues too short to cover the CDR3 end, so that end is filled in from the germline J gene. J is TRBJ2-7 and V is TRBV18, with a weak D call TRBD2 (5 bases). Trimming took off 6 bases at V and 1 base at J, with 13 bases between the two ends. This CDR3 is built from 14 residues. CDR1 and CDR2 (germline): KGHSH, LQKENI. This CDR3 reads CASSGPGESYEQYF. Partial CDR3 DNA: TGTGCCAGCTCTGGTCCCGGGGAATCCTACGAG.

This clone is categorized as medium-sized. The read terminates 3 residues ahead of where the CDR3 ends, so the germline J gene completes it. V gene TRBV20-1 combines with J gene TRBJ2-3, with TRBD1 as a possible D gene (5 bases). Trimming shortened V by 3 bases and J by 4 bases, and 14 bases separated the two germline ends. CDR1 DFQATT and CDR2 SNEGSKA come from the germline V gene (reference sequence). The CDR3 spans 14 residues. CDR3 DNA, as far as it was read: TGCAGTGCTAGGTCCAGGGAAGTAGCAGATACG. Its translation: CSARSREVADT. The whole CDR3 reads CSARSREVADTQYF.

This clone has ten or more counts. The sequence runs out 3 residues before the end of the CDR3; the remainder is reconstructed from the germline J gene. The gene calls are TRBV19 and TRBJ2-7, with D possibly TRBD1 on 5 matching bases. The CDR3 is 15 amino acids. The germline gives CDR1 LNHDA, CDR2 SQIVND (reference sequence). Trimming took 5 bases from V and 0 from J, leaving 14 bases between them. The CDR3 sequence: CASSRPGMSSYEQYF. The covered CDR3 bases are TGTGCCAGTAGTCGTCCAGGGATGAGCTCCTACGAG.

Sample share makes this clone medium-sized. Coverage ceases 3 residues before the CDR3 finishes, and the germline J gene fills in the end. The chain combines TRBV28 with TRBJ1-2; 7 bases fit TRBD1. CDR3 size: 17 residues. Per germline, CDR1 MDHEN and CDR2 SYDVKM. With 7 bases clipped from V and 2 bases from J, the junction kept 16 bases outside the gene matches. CDR3 residues: CASTSVLDREKNYGYTF. The CDR3 DNA, read in part, is TGTGCCAGCACCTCAGTCCTCGACAGGGAAAAGAACTATGGC.